This TCR beta chain was recorded in a study of blood T cell repertoires in COVID-19. Study details: Samples taken during acute and convalescent COVID-19 were collected in the United States, Italy and Spain. The cDNA or gDNA used as material had been derived from T cells, B-cell-depleted T cells, or PBMCs.

CDR3 size: 13 residues. V shed 5 bases and J 6 bases; nucleotides not matched to a gene: 4. CDR1 and CDR2 from the germline V gene are SGHAT and FQDESV (reference sequence). Original handling: By means of reference gene primer amplification, nucleated cell counts were estimated. Sequencing was performed with immunoSEQ multiplex PCR; in TCRdb, only in-frame clones are kept and a portion is missing. D and trimming were read from the DNA, whereas the V and J calls and clone size are those reported in that table. In the table there are fewer than 250,000 clones, roughly 90% of which are singletons. The specimen was peripheral blood. The V and J genes are TRBV11-1 and TRBJ2-1, with 7 bases aligning to TRBD1. The source is a woman aged 70-85 years with acute or convalescent COVID-19. The CDR3 bases are TGTGCCAGCAGCGGCGAGGGGGCCAATGAGCAGTTCTTC. Its protein is CASSGEGANEQFF.